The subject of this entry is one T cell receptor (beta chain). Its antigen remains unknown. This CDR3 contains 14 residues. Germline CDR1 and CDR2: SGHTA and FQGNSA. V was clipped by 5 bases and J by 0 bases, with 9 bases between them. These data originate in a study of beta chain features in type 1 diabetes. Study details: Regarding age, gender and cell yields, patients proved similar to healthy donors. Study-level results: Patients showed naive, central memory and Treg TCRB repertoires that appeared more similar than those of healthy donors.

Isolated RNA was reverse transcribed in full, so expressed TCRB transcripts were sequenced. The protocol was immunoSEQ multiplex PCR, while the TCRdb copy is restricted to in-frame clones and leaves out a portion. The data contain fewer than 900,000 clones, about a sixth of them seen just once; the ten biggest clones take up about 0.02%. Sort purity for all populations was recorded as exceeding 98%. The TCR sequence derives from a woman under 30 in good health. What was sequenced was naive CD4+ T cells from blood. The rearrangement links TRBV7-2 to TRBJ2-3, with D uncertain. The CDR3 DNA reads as TGTGCCAGCAGCGACGGAGCTAGCACAGATACGCAGTATTTT. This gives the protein CASSDGASTDTQYF.